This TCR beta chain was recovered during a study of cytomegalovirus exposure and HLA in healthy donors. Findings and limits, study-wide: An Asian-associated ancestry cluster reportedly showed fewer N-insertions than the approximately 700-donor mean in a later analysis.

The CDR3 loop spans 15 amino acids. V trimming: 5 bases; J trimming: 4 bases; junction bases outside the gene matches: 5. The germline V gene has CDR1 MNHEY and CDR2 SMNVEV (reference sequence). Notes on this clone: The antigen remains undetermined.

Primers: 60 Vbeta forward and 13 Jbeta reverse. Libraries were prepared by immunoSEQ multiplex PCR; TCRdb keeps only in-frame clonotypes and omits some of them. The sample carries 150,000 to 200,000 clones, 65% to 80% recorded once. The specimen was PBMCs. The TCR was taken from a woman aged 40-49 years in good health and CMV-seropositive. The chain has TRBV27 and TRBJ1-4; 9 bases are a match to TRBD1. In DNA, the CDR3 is TGTGCCAGCAGTCTCTCGGGACAGGGTAATGAAAAACTGTTTTTT. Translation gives CASSLSGQGNEKLFF.